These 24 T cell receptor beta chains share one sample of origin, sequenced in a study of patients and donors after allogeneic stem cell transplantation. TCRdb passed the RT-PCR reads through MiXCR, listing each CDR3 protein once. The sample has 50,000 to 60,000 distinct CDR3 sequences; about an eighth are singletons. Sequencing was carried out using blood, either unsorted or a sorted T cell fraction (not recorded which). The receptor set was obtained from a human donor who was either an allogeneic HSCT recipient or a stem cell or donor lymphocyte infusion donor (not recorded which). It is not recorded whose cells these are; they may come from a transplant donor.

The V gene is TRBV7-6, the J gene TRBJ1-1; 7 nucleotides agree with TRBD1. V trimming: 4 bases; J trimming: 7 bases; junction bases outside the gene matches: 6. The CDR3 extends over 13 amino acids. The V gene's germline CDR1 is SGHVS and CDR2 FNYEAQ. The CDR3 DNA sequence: TGTGCCAGCAGCTCCACGACAGGGCTTGAAGCTTTCTTT. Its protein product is CASSSTTGLEAFF.

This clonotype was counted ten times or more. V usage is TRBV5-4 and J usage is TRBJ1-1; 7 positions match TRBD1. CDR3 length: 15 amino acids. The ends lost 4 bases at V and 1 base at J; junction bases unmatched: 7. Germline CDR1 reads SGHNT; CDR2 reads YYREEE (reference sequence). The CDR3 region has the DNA TGTGCCAGCAGCGGAATGACAGGGTCGAACACTGAAGCTTTCTTT. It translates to CASSGMTGSNTEAFF.

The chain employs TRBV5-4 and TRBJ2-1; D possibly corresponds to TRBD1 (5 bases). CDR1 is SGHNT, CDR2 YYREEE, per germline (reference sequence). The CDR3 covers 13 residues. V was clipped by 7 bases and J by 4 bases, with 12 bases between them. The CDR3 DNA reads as TGTGCCAGCCGTGGCAGGGTGTACAATGAGCAGTTCTTC. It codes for CASRGRVYNEQFF.

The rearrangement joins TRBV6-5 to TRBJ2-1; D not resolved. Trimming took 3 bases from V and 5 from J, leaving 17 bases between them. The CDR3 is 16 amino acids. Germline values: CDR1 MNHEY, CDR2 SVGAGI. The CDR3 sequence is CASSYLPRTKDNEQFF. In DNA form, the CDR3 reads TGTGCCAGCAGTTATCTGCCTAGAACTAAGGACAATGAGCAGTTCTTC.

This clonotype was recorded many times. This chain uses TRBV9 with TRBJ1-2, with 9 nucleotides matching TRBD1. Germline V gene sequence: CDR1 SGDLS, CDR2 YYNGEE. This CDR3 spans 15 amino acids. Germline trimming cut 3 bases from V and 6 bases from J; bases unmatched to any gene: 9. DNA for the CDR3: TGTGCCAGCAGCGGTTCCGGGACAGGGTTTGATGGCTACACCTTC. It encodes CASSGSGTGFDGYTF. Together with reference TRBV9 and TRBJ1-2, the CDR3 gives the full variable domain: DSGVTQTPKHLITATGQRVTLRCSPRSGDLSVYWYQQSLDQGLQFLIQYYNGEERAKGNILERFSAQQFPDLHSELNLSSLELGDSALYFCASSGSGTGFDGYTFGSGTRLTVV.

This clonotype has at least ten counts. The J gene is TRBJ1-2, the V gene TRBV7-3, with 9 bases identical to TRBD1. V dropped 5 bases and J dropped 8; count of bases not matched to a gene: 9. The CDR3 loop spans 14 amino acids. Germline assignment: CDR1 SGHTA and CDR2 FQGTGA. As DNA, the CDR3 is TGTGCCAGCAGCGGGGAACAGGGGGCTGACGGCTACACCTTC. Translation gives CASSGEQGADGYTF.

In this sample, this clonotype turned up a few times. CDR3 sequence reads: CASMEAPLNTNYGYTF. The CDR3 coding sequence is TGTGCCAGTATGGAGGCGCCACTGAATACTAACTATGGCTACACCTTC. V is TRBV6-5 and J is TRBJ1-2; no clear D gene. The CDR3 loop spans 16 amino acids. Germline V lookup: CDR1 MNHEY, CDR2 SVGAGI. Trimming shortened V by 9 bases and J by 0 bases, and 20 bases separated the two germline ends.

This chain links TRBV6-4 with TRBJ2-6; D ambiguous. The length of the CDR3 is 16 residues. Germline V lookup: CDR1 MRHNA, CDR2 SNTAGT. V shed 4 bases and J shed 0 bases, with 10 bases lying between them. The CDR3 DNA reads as TGTGCCAGCAGTGTGGGAACACACTCTGGGGCCAACGTCCTGACTTTC. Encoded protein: CASSVGTHSGANVLTF.

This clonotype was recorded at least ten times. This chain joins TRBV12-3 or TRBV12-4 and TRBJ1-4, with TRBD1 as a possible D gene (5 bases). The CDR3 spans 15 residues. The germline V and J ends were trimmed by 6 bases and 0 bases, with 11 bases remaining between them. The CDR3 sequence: CASSSKGATNEKLFF. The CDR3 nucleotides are TGTGCCAGCAGCTCTAAAGGGGCAACTAATGAAAAACTGTTTTTT.

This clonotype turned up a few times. CDR3 protein: CSAEDRNGVDEQFF. DNA for the CDR3: TGCAGTGCTGAGGACAGAAACGGTGTCGATGAGCAGTTCTTC. The chain employs TRBV20-1 and TRBJ2-1; a possible D gene is TRBD1 (6 bases). This CDR3 contains 14 residues. The germline V and J ends were trimmed by 5 bases and 8 bases, with 19 bases remaining between them. CDR1 DFQATT and CDR2 SNEGSKA come from the germline V gene (reference sequence).

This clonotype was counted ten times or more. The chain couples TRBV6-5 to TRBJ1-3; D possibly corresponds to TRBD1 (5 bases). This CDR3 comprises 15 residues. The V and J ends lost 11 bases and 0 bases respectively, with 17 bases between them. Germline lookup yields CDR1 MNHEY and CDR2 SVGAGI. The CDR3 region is CASTRGVSSGNTIYF. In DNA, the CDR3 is TGTGCCTCCACCCGGGGGGTAAGCTCTGGAAACACCATATATTTT.

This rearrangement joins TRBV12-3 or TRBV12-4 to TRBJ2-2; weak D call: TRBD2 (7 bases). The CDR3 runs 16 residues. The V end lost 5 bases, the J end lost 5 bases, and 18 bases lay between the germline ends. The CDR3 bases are TGTGCCAGCAGTCCAAGGCGGGGGCCGTATACCGGGGAGCTGTTTTTT. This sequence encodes CASSPRRGPYTGELFF.

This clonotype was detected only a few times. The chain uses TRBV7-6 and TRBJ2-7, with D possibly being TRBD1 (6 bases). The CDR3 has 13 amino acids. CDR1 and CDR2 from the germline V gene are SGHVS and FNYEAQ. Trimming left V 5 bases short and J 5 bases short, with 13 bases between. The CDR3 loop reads CASSPGESHEQYF. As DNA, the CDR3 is TGTGCCAGCAGCCCAGGGGAGAGCCACGAGCAGTACTTC.

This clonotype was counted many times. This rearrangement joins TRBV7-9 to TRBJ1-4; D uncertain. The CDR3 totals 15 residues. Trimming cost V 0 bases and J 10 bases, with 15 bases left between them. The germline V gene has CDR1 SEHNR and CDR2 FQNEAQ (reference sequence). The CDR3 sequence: CASSLASSLPVKLFF. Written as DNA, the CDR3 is TGTGCCAGCAGCTTAGCCTCCTCCTTGCCGGTAAAACTGTTTTTT.

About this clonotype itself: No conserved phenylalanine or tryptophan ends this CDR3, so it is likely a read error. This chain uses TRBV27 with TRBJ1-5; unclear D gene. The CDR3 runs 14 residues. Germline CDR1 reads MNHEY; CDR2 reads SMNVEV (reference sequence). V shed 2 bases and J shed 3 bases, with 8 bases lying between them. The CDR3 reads CASSLPGYNQPQHL. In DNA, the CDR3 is TGTGCCAGCAGTTTACCTGGGTACAATCAGCCCCAGCATTTG.

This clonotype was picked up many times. The CDR3 nucleotides are TGTGCCAGCAGCCAGATGGACATACCTTATGGCTACACCTTC. Translating it yields CASSQMDIPYGYTF. This chain uses TRBV14 with TRBJ1-2, with D possibly being TRBD1 (5 bases). The CDR3 consists of 14 residues. Germline lookup yields CDR1 SGHDN and CDR2 FVKESK. V was shortened by 3 bases and J by 5 bases, with 13 bases between the two germline ends.

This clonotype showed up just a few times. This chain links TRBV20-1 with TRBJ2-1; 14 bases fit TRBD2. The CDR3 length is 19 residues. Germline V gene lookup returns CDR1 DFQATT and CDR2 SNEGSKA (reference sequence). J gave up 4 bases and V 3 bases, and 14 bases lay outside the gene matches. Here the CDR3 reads CSARTLGTSGSGLYNEQFF. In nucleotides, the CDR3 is TGCAGTGCTAGGACACTCGGGACTAGCGGGAGCGGTTTGTACAATGAGCAGTTCTTC.

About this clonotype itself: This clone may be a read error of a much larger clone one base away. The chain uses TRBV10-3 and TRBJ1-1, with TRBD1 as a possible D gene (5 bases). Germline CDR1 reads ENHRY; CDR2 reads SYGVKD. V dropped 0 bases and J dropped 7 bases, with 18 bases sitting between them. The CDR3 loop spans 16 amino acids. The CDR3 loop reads CAISESTTRWGNEAFF. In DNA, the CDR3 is TGTGCCATCAGTGAGTCGACAACCCGATGGGGCAATGAAGCTTTCTTT.

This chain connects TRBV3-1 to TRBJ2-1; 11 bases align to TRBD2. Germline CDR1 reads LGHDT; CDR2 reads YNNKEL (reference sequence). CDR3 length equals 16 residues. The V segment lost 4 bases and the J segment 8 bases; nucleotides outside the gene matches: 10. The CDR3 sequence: CASSRNSGRALYEQFF. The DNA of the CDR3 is TGTGCCAGCAGCCGGAATAGCGGGAGGGCCCTCTATGAGCAGTTCTTC.

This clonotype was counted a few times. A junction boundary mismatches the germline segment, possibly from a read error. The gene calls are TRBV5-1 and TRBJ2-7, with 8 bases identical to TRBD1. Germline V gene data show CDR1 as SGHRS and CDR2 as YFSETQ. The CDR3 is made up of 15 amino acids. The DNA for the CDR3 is TGCGCCAGCAGTTTGGGGACAGGTGGTGCCTACGAGCAGTACTTC. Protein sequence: CASSLGTGGAYEQYF. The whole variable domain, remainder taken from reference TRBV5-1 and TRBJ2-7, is KAGVTQTPRYLIKTRGQQVTLSCSPISGHRSVSWYQQTPGQGLQFLFEYFSETQRNKGNFPGRFSGRQFSNSRSEMNVSTLELGDSALYLCASSLGTGGAYEQYFGPGTRLTVT.

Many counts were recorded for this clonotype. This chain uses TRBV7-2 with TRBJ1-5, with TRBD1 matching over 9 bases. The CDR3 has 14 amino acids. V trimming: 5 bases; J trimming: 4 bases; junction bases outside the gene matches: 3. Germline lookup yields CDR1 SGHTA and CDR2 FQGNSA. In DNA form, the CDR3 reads TGTGCCAGCAGCGAGGACAGGGGAAATCAGCCCCAGCATTTT. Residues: CASSEDRGNQPQHF. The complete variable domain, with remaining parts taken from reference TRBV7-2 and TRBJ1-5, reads GAGVSQSPSNKVTEKGKDVELRCDPISGHTALYWYRQSLGQGLEFLIYFQGNSAPDKSGLPSDRFSAERTGGSVSTLTIQRTQQEDSAVYLCASSEDRGNQPQHFGDGTRLSIL.

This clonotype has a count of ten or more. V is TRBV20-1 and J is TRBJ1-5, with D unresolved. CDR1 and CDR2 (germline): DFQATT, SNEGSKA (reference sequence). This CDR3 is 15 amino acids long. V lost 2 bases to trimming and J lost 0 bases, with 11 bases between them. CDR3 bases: TGCAGTGCTAGATCCGACGGGGATAGCAATCAGCCCCAGCATTTT. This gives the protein CSARSDGDSNQPQHF.

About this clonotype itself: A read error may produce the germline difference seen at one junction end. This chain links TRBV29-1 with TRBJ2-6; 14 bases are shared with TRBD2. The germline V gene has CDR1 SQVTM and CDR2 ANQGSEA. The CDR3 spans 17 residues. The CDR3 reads CSVEGLAGGPGANVLTF. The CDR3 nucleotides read TGCAGCGTGGAAGGACTAGCGGGAGGCCCTGGGGCCAACGTCCTGACTTTC.

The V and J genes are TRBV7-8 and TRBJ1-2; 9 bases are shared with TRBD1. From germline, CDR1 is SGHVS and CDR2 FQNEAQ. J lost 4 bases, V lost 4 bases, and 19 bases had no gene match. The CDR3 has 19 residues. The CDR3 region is CASSSGQGARSPPVYGYTF. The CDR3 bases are TGTGCCAGCAGCTCGGGACAGGGAGCGCGATCCCCACCTGTCTATGGCTACACCTTC.